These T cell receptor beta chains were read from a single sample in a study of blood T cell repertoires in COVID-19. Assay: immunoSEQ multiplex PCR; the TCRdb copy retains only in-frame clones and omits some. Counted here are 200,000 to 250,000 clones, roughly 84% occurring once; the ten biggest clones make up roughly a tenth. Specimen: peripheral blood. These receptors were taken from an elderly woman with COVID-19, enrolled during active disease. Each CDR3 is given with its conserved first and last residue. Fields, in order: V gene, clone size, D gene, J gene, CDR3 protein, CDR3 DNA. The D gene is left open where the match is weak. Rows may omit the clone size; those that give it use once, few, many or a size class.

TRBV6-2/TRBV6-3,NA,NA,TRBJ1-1,CASSLSSNTEAFF,TGTGCCAGCAGCCTCAGTAGCAACACTGAAGCTTTCTTT
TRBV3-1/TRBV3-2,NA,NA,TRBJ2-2,CASSQGGPTGELFF,TGTGCCAGCAGCCAAGGGGGGCCAACCGGGGAGCTGTTTTTT
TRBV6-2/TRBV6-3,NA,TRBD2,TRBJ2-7,CASSQRGYEQYF,TGTGCCAGCAGTCAGCGGGGATACGAGCAGTACTTC
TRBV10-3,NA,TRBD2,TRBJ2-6,CAIWGGSGANVLTF,TGTGCCATCTGGGGGGGCTCTGGGGCCAACGTCCTGACTTTC
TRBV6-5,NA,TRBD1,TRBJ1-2,CASSRATGGAVGYTF,TGTGCCAGCAGTCGGGCGACAGGGGGCGCGGTTGGCTACACCTTC
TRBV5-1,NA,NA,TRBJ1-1,CASSGTGLSNTEAFF,TGCGCCAGCAGCGGAACGGGACTCTCGAACACTGAAGCTTTCTTT
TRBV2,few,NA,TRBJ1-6,CASSASGFNSPLHF,TGTGCCAGCAGTGCCTCAGGGTTCAATTCACCCCTCCACTTT
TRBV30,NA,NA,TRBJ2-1,CAWSRQTRTRLHNEQFF,TGTGCCTGGAGTCGCCAAACCAGAACTAGGCTCCACAATGAGCAGTTCTTC
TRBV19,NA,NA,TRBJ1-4,CASTPGNEKLFF,TGTGCCAGTACCCCCGGTAATGAAAAACTGTTTTTT
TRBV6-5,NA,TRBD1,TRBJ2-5,CASHRGQETQYF,TGTGCCAGTCACAGGGGACAAGAGACCCAGTACTTC
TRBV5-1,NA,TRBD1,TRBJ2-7,CASNGQGGTYEQYF,TGCGCCAGCAATGGACAGGGGGGGACCTACGAGCAGTACTTC
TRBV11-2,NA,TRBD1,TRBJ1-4,CASSPQTGWGEKLFF,TGTGCCAGCAGCCCACAGACAGGGTGGGGTGAAAAACTGTTTTTT
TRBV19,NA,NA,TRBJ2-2,CASSITGGWDTGELFF,TGTGCCAGTAGTATCACGGGGGGCTGGGACACCGGGGAGCTGTTTTTT
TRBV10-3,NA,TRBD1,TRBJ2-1,CAMARDRDYNEQFF,TGTGCCATGGCCCGGGACAGGGACTACAATGAGCAGTTCTTC
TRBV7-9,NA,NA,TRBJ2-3,CASDGMVFGHHAPDTQYF,TGTGCCAGCGACGGGATGGTCTTCGGGCACCATGCCCCAGATACGCAGTATTTT
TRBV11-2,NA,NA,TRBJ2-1,CASSWTRPDNEQFF,TGTGCCAGCAGCTGGACTCGGCCAGACAATGAGCAGTTCTTC
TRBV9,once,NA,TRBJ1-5,CASSMEGSSNQPQHF,TGTGCCAGCTCAATGGAGGGTTCGAGCAATCAGCCCCAGCATTTT
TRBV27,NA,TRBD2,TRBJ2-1,CASSPLLPSGGANEQFF,TGTGCCAGCAGTCCCCTTCTTCCTAGCGGGGGGGCCAATGAGCAGTTCTTC
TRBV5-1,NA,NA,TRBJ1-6,CASSPDSRLNSPLHF,TGCGCCAGCAGCCCCGACAGCCGACTCAATTCACCCCTCCACTTT
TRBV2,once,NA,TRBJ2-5,CASSPGQPPETQYF,TGTGCCAGCAGCCCAGGACAGCCCCCCGAGACCCAGTACTTC
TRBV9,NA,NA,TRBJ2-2,CASSVAGLNTGELFF,TGTGCCAGCAGCGTAGCGGGATTGAACACCGGGGAGCTGTTTTTT
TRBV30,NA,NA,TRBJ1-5,CAWSEGREINQPQHF,TGTGCCTGGAGTGAAGGCAGGGAAATCAATCAGCCCCAGCATTTT
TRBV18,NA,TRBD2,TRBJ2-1,CASSPPWSGGDNEQFF,TGTGCCAGCTCACCACCGTGGTCGGGGGGTGACAATGAGCAGTTCTTC
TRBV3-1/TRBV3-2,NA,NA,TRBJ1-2,CASSHKTLGYGYTF,TGTGCCAGCAGCCATAAAACTCTCGGGTATGGCTACACCTTC
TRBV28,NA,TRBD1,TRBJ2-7,CASSLFPQGAAEQYF,TGTGCCAGCAGTTTGTTCCCACAGGGGGCAGCCGAGCAGTACTTC
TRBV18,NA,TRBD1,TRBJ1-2,CASSPATGSHGYTF,TGTGCCAGCTCACCGGCGACAGGGTCCCATGGCTACACCTTC
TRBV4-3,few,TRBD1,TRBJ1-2,CASSQDRQGGSYGYTF,TGCGCCAGCAGCCAAGACCGGCAGGGGGGTAGCTATGGCTACACCTTC
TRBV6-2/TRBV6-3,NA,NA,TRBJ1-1,CASSYSNSGHPEAFF,TGTGCCAGCAGTTACTCGAACTCAGGGCATCCTGAAGCTTTCTTT
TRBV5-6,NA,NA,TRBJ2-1,CASSLGVVYNEQFF,TGTGCCAGCAGCTTGGGAGTGGTGTACAATGAGCAGTTCTTC
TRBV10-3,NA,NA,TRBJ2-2,CAISESWRQQNTGELFF,TGTGCCATCAGTGAGTCATGGAGACAGCAGAACACCGGGGAGCTGTTTTTT
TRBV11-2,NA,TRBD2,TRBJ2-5,CASSRAGGLQETQYF,TGTGCCAGCAGCCGGGCGGGGGGCCTCCAAGAGACCCAGTACTTC
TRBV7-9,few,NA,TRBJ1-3,CASSLAGAGNTIYF,TGTGCCAGCAGCTTAGCAGGGGCTGGAAACACCATATATTTT
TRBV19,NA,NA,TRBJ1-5,CASSRTGRGNQPQHF,TGTGCCAGTAGCCGAACAGGGAGGGGCAATCAGCCCCAGCATTTT
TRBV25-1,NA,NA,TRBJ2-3,CASNGGVSTDTQYF,TGTGCCAGCAACGGGGGTGTTAGCACAGATACGCAGTATTTT
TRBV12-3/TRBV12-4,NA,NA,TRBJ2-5,CASSLSQETQYF,TGTGCCAGCAGTCTCTCCCAAGAGACCCAGTACTTC
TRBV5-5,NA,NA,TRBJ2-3,CASSPDSRRTDTQYF,TGTGCCAGCAGCCCGGACTCCCGTAGGACAGATACGCAGTATTTT
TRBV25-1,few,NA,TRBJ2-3,CASSAIQGQVDTQYF,TGTGCCAGCAGTGCAATCCAGGGTCAGGTGGATACGCAGTATTTT
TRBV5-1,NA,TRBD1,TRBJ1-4,CASSYQGAQVEKLFF,TGCGCCAGCAGCTACCAGGGGGCGCAAGTAGAAAAACTGTTTTTT
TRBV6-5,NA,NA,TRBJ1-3,CASRSSYSGNTIYF,TGTGCCAGCAGATCGAGTTATTCTGGAAACACCATATATTTT
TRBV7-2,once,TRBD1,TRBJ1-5,CASSGGQVGNQPQHF,TGTGCCAGCAGCGGTGGACAGGTGGGCAATCAGCCCCAGCATTTT